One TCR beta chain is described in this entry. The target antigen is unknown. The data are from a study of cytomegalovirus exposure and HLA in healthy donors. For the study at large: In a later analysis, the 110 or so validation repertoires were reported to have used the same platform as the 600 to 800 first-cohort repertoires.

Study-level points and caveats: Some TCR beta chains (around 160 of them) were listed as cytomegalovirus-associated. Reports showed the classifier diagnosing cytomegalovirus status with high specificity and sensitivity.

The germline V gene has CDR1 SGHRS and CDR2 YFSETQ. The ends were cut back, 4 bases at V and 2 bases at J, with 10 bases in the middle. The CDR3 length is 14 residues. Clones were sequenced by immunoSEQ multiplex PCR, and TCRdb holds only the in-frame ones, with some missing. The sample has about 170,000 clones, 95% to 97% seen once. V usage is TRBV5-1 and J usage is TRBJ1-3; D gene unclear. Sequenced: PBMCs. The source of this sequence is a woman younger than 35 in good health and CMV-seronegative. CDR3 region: CASSGGMAGNTIYF. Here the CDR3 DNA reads TGCGCCAGCAGCGGAGGGATGGCTGGAAACACCATATATTTT.